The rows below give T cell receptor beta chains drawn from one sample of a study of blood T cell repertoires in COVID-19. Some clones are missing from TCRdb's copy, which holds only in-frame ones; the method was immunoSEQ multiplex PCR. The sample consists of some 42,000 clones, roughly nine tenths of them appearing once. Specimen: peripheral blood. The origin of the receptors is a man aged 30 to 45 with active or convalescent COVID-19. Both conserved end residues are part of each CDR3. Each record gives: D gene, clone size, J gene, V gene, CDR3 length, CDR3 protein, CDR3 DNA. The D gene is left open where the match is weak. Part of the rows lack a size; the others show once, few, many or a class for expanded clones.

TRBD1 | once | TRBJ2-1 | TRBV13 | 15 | CASGERGQGYNEQFF | TGTGCCAGCGGAGAGAGGGGACAGGGCTACAATGAGCAGTTCTTC
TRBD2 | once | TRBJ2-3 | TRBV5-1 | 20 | CASRRLAGDAGSPEGDTQYF | TGCGCCAGCAGACGTCTAGCGGGAGACGCCGGTTCCCCGGAGGGAGATACGCAGTATTTT
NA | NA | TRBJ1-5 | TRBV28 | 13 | CASSLQGFQPQHF | TGTGCCAGCAGTTTACAGGGTTTCCAGCCCCAGCATTTT
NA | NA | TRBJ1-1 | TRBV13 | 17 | CASSLVFAPLVATEAFF | TGTGCCAGCAGCTTAGTTTTCGCTCCTCTGGTGGCCACTGAAGCTTTCTTT
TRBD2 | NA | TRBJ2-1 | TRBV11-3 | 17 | CASSSKTSGTSYNEQFF | TGTGCCAGCAGCTCGAAGACTAGCGGGACCTCCTACAATGAGCAGTTCTTC
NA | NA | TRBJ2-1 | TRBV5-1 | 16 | CASSLAGGVPYNEQFF | TGCGCCAGCAGCTTGGCAGGCGGGGTACCCTACAATGAGCAGTTCTTC
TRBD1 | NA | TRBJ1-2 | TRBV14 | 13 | CASSQVRGNGYTF | TGTGCCAGCAGCCAAGTCAGGGGGAATGGCTACACCTTC
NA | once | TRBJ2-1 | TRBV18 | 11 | CASSLSDEQFF | TGTGCCAGCTCACTATCGGATGAGCAGTTCTTC
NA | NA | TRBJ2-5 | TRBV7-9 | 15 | CASSLLGGHQETQYF | TGTGCCAGCAGCTTATTAGGCGGGCACCAAGAGACCCAGTACTTC
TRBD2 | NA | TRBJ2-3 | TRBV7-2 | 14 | CASSFRAGRDTQYF | TGTGCCAGCAGCTTCCGAGCGGGGAGGGATACGCAGTATTTT
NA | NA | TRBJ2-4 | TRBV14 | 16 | CASSLGIEGYKNIQYF | TGTGCCAGCAGCCTAGGGATCGAGGGATACAAAAACATTCAGTACTTC
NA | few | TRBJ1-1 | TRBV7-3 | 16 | CASSVQGTHDGTEAFF | TGTGCCAGCAGCGTCCAGGGAACCCATGATGGCACTGAAGCTTTCTTT
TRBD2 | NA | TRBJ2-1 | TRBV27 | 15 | CASSFSGRAGNEQFF | TGTGCCAGCAGTTTCAGCGGGAGGGCCGGAAATGAGCAGTTCTTC
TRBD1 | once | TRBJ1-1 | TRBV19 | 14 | CASSKDRFRTEAFF | TGTGCCAGTAGTAAGGACAGGTTTAGGACTGAAGCTTTCTTT
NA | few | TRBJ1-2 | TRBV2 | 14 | CASRTHRPNYGYTF | TGTGCCAGCAGAACACACAGGCCTAACTATGGCTACACCTTC
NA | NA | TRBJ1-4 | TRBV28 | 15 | CASSSDSEPNEKLFF | TGTGCCAGCAGTTCTGACAGTGAACCCAATGAAAAACTGTTTTTT
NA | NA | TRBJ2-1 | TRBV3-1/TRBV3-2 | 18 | CASSQVRQNVFNGVEQFF | TGTGCCAGCAGCCAAGTTAGGCAAAATGTGTTCAACGGGGTTGAGCAGTTCTTC
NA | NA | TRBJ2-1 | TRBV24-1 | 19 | CATSDPEGRGPYSYNEQFF | TGTGCCACCAGTGACCCCGAAGGGCGGGGGCCCTACTCCTACAATGAGCAGTTCTTC
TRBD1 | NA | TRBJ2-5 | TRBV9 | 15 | CASSVDGQGRETQYF | TGTGCCAGCAGCGTAGATGGACAGGGGCGAGAGACCCAGTACTTC
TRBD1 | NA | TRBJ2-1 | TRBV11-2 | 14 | CASSADRGRFEQFF | TGTGCCAGCAGCGCGGACAGGGGGCGATTTGAGCAGTTCTTC
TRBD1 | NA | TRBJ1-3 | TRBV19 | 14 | CASSIRQGADTIYF | TGTGCCAGTAGTATTAGACAGGGAGCGGACACCATATATTTT
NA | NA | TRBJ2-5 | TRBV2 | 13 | CASSPLGGGTQYF | TGTGCCAGCAGCCCGCTAGGGGGGGGGACCCAGTACTTC
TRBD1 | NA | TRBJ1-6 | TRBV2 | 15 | CASSETGNRNSPLHF | TGTGCCAGCAGTGAGACAGGGAATAGAAATTCACCCCTCCACTTT